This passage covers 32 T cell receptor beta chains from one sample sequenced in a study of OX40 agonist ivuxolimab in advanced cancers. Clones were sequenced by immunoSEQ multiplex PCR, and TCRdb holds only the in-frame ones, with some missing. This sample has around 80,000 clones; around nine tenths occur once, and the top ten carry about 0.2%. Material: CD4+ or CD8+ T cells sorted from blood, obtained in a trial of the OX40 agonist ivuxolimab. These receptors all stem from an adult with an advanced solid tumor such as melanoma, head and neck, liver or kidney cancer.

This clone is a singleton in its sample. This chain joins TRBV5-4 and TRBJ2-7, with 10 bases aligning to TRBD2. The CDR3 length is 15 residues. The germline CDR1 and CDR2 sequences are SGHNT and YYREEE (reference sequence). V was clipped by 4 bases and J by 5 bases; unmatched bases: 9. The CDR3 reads CASSPKLAGINEQYF. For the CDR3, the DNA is TGTGCCAGCAGCCCCAAACTAGCGGGAATCAACGAGCAGTACTTC.

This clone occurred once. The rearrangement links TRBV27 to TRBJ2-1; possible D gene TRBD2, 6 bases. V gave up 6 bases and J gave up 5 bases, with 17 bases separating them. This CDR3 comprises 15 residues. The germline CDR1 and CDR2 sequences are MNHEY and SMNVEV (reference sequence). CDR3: CASRSLKGGNNEQFF. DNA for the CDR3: TGTGCCAGCAGGTCACTTAAAGGCGGGAACAATGAGCAGTTCTTC.

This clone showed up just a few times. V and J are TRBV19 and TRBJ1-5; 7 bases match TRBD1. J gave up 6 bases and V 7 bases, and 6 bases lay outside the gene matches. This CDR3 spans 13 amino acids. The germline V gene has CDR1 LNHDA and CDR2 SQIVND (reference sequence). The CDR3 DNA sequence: TGTGCCAGTAAAGACAGGGCGTTTCAGCCCCAGCATTTT. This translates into CASKDRAFQPQHF.

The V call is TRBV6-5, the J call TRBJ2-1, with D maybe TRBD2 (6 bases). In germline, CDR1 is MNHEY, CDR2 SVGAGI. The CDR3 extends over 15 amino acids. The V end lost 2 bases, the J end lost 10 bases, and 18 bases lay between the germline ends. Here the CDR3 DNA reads TGTGCCAGCAGTTACATCAACGGGGGATCGGGGGAGCAGTTCTTC. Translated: CASSYINGGSGEQFF.

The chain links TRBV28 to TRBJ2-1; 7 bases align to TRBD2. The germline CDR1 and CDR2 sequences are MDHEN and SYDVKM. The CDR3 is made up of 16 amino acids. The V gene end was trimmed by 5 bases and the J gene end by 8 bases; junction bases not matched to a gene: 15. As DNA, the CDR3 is TGTGCCAGCAGTCTCCGGCGGGAGAGATTAAGGGATGAGCAGTTCTTC. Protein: CASSLRRERLRDEQFF.

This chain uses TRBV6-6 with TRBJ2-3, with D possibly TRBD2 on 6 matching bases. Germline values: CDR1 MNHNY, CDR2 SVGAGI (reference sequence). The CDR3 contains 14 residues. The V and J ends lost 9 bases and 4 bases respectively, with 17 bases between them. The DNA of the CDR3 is TGTGCCAGTAGGGACTCAAAAAGTTCAGATACGCAGTATTTT. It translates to CASRDSKSSDTQYF.

The DNA of the CDR3 is TGTGCCAGCAGCAAAGGACAGGGGGCTGGAAACACCATATATTTT. Its protein product is CASSKGQGAGNTIYF. V gene TRBV6-5 combines with J gene TRBJ1-3, with 10 bases fitting TRBD1. Germline trimming cut 6 bases from V and 2 bases from J; bases unmatched to any gene: 4. The germline V gene has CDR1 MNHEY and CDR2 SVGAGI. The CDR3 is made up of 15 amino acids.

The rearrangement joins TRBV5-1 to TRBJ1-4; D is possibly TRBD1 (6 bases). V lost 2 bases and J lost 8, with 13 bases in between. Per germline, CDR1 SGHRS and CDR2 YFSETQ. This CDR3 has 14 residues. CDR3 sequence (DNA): TGCGCCAGCAGCTTTGGGGGGGCCGGGGAAAAACTGTTTTTT. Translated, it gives CASSFGGAGEKLFF.

The CDR3 loop reads CASSPRRAGGPRTDTQYF. DNA for the CDR3: TGCGCCAGCAGCCCCCGGAGGGCGGGGGGGCCAAGGACAGATACGCAGTATTTT. The J gene is TRBJ2-3, the V gene TRBV5-1; 9 positions match TRBD2. CDR1 and CDR2 (germline): SGHRS, YFSETQ. The CDR3 is made up of 18 amino acids. With V trimmed by 4 bases and J by 3 bases, 15 bases remained unmatched.

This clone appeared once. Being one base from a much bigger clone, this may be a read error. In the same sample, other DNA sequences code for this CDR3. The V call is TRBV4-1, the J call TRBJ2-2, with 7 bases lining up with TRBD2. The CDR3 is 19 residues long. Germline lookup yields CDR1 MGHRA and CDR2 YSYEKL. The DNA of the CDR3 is TGCGCCAGTAGCCAAGCAAAAGGGGAACTAGCGAGAAACACCGGGGAGCTGTTTTTT. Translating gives CASSQAKGELARNTGELFF.

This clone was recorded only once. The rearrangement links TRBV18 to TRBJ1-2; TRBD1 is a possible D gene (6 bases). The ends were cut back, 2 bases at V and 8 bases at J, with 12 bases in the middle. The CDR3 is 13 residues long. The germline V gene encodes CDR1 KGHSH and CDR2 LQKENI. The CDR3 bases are TGTGCCAGCTCACCAAAGTCAGGGGAAGGCTACACCTTC. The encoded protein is CASSPKSGEGYTF. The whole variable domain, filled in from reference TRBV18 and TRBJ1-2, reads NAGVMQNPRHLVRRRGQEARLRCSPMKGHSHVYWYRQLPEEGLKFMVYLQKENIIDESGMPKERFSAEFPKEGPSILRIQQVVRGDSAAYFCASSPKSGEGYTFGSGTRLTVV.

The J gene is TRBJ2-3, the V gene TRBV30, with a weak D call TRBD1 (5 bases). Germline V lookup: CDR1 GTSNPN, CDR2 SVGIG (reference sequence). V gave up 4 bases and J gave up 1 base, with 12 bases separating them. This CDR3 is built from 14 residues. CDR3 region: CAWKRLGGTDTQYF. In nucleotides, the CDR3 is TGTGCCTGGAAACGGCTAGGGGGCACAGATACGCAGTATTTT.

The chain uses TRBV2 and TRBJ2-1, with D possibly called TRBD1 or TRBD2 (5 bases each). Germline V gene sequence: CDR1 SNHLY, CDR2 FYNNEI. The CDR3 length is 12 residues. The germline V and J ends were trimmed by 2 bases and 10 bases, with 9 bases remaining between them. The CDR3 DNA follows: TGTGCCAGCAGTGAATTGTGGGGGGAGCAGTTCTTC. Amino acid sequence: CASSELWGEQFF.

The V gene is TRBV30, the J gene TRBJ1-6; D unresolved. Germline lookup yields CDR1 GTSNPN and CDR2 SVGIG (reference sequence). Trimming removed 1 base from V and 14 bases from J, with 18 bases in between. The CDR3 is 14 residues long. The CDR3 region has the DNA TGTGCCTGGAGTGGCCGGACGGGCTCGGGAACCCTCCACTTT. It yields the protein CAWSGRTGSGTLHF.

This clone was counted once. CDR3 protein: CSVSKDRVKYTF. The CDR3 bases are TGCAGCGTTTCCAAGGACAGGGTAAAATACACCTTC. The J gene is TRBJ1-2, the V gene TRBV29-1; 8 bases are shared with TRBD1. This CDR3 comprises 12 residues. Germline CDR1 reads SQVTM; CDR2 reads ANQGSEA. J lost 11 bases, V lost 5 bases, and 10 bases had no gene match.

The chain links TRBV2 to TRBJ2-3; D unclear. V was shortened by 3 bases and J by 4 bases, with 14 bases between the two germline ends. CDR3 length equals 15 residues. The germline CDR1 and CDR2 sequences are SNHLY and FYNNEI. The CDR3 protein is CASSDGVGIPDTQYF. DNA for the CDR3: TGTGCCAGCAGTGATGGTGTCGGCATACCAGATACGCAGTATTTT. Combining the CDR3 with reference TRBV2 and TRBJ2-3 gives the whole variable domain EPEVTQTPSHQVTQMGQEVILRCVPISNHLYFYWYRQILGQKVEFLVSFYNNEISEKSEIFDDQFSVERPDGSNFTLKIRSTKLEDSAMYFCASSDGVGIPDTQYFGPGTRLTVL.

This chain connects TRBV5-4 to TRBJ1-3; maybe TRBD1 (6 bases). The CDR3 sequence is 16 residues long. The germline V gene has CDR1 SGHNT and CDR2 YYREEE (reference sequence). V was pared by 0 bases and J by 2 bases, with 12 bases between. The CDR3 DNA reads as TGTGCCAGCAGCTTGGGTGGGGGGGCGACTGGAAACACCATATATTTT. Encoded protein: CASSLGGGATGNTIYF.

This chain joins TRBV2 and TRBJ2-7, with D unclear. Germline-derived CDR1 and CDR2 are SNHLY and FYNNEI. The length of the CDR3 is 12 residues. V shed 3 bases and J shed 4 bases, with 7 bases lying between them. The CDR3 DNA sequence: TGTGCCAGCAGTGACCTACTGTACGAGCAGTACTTC. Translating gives CASSDLLYEQYF.

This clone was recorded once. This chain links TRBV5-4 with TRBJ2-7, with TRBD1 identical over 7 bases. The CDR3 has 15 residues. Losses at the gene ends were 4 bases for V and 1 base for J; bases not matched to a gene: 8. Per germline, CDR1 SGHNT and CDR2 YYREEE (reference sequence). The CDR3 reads CASSASTGRSYEQYF. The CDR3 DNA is TGTGCCAGCAGCGCTTCGACAGGGAGATCCTACGAGCAGTACTTC.

In DNA, the CDR3 is TGCGCCAGCAGTGAGCACTCCCGGGGGGGTTCGAACACGAACACTGAAGCTTTCTTT. Translation: CASSEHSRGGSNTNTEAFF. The J gene is TRBJ1-1, the V gene TRBV10-2; possibly TRBD1 for D (5 bases). The length of the CDR3 is 19 residues. The germline V gene has CDR1 WSHSY and CDR2 SAAADI. V was clipped by 2 bases and J by 1 base, with 23 bases between them.

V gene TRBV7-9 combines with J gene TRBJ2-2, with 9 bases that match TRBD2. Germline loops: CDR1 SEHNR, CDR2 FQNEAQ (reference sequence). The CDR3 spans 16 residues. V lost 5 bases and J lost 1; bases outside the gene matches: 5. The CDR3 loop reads CASSARLAVNTGELFF. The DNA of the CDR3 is TGTGCCAGCAGCGCAAGACTAGCGGTGAACACCGGGGAGCTGTTTTTT.

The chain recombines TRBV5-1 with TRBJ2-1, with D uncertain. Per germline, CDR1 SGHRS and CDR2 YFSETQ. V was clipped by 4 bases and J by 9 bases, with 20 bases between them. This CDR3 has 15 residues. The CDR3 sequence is CASSPEAPRGSEQFF. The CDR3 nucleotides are TGCGCCAGCAGCCCCGAGGCCCCAAGAGGAAGTGAGCAGTTCTTC. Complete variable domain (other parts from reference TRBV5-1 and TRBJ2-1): KAGVTQTPRYLIKTRGQQVTLSCSPISGHRSVSWYQQTPGQGLQFLFEYFSETQRNKGNFPGRFSGRQFSNSRSEMNVSTLELGDSALYLCASSPEAPRGSEQFFGPGTRLTVL.

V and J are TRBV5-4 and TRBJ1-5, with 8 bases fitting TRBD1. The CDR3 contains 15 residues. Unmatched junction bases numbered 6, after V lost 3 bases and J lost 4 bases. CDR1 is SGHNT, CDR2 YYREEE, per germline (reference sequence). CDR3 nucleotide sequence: TGTGCCAGCAGCTCCGGGACAGGTCCAAATCAGCCCCAGCATTTT. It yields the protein CASSSGTGPNQPQHF.

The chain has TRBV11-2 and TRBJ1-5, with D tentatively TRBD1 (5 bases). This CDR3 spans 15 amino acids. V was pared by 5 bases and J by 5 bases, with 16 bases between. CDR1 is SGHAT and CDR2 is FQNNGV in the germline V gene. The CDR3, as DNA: TGTGCCAGCAGCCCAGGTCGACAGCCTTATCAGCCCCAGCATTTT. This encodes CASSPGRQPYQPQHF.

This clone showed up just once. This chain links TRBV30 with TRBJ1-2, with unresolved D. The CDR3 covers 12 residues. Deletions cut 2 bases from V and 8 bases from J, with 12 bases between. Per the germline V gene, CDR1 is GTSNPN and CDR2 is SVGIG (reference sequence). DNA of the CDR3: TGTGCCTGGAGTAGTGCAGTTGACGGCTACACCTTC. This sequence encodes CAWSSAVDGYTF.

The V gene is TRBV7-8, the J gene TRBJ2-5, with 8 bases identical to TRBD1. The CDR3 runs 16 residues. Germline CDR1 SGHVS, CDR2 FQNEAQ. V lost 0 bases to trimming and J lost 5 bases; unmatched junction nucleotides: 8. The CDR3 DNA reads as TGTGCCAGCAGCTTAGCGACCGGAACAGGGGGGGAGACCCAGTACTTC. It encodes CASSLATGTGGETQYF.

The CDR3 protein is CASREDSAYGYTF. The CDR3 DNA reads as TGTGCCAGCAGGGAGGACAGCGCCTATGGCTACACCTTC. The rearrangement links TRBV27 to TRBJ1-2; tentatively, D is TRBD1 (6 bases). This CDR3 comprises 13 residues. V lost 6 bases and J 4 bases, leaving 12 bases between the germline ends. CDR1 and CDR2 (germline): MNHEY, SMNVEV (reference sequence).

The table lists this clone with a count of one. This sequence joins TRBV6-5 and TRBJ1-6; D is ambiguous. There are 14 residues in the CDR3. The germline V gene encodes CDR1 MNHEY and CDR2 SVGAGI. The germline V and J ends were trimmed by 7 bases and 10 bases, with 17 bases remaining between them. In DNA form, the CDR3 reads TGTGCCAGCACAGGCAGTTCAATAGGGTCACCCCTCCACTTT. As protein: CASTGSSIGSPLHF.

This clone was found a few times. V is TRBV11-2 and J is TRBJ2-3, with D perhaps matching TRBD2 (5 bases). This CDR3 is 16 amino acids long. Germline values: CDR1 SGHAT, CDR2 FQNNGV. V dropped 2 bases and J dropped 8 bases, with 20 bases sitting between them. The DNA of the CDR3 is TGTGCCAGCAGCTTATCACCGGACTCAGATCATGGTACGCAGTATTTT. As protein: CASSLSPDSDHGTQYF.

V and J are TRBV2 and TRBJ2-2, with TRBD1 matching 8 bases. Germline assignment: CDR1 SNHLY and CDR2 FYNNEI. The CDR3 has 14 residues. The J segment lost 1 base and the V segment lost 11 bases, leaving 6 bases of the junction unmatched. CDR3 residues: CARRGTGNTGELFF. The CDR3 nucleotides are TGTGCCCGACGTGGGACAGGGAACACCGGGGAGCTGTTTTTT.

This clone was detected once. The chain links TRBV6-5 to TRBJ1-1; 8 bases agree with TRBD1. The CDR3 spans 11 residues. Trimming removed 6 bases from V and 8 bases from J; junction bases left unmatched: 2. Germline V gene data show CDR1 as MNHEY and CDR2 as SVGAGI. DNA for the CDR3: TGTGCCAGCAGAAGGGACAGGGAAGCTTTCTTT. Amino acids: CASRRDREAFF.

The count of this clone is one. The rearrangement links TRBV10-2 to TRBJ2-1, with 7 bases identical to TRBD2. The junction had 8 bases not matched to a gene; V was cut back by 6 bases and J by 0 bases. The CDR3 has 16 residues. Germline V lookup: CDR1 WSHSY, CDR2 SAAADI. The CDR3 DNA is TGCGCCAGCAGACGGGCGGGAGTGGGCTCCTACAATGAGCAGTTCTTC. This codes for CASRRAGVGSYNEQFF.